The 16 T cell receptor beta chains listed next were all sequenced from one sample in a study of blood T cell repertoires in COVID-19. Here immunoSEQ multiplex PCR was the method, and the copy in TCRdb shows in-frame clones only, minus some. The sample records about half a million clones, over 75% being singletons. The sample comprised peripheral blood. These receptor sequences come from a human donor in a cohort sampled during active COVID-19.

The chain carries TRBV7-9 and TRBJ1-2; D not resolved. The V and J ends lost 5 bases and 7 bases respectively, with 14 bases between them. The CDR3 contains 13 residues. Germline values: CDR1 SEHNR, CDR2 FQNEAQ (reference sequence). This CDR3 is CASSPRGDVGYTF. The CDR3 bases are TGTGCCAGCAGCCCCCGCGGGGATGTTGGCTACACCTTC.

This rearrangement joins TRBV10-3 to TRBJ2-7; D might be TRBD2 (5 bases). This CDR3 has 12 residues. V was cut by 4 bases and J by 4 bases, with 8 bases left in between. The V gene's germline CDR1 is ENHRY and CDR2 SYGVKD. For the CDR3, the DNA is TGTGCCATCAGTGCTACGGGGTACGAGCAGTACTTC. It codes for CAISATGYEQYF.

The V and J genes are TRBV19 and TRBJ2-7, with 12 nucleotides matching TRBD2. V was pared by 2 bases and J by 3 bases, with 2 bases of the junction left unmatched. The CDR3 is made up of 15 amino acids. The germline V gene has CDR1 LNHDA and CDR2 SQIVND (reference sequence). The CDR3 DNA follows: TGTGCCAGTAGTATAACTAGCGGGAGGATCTACGAGCAGTACTTC. Translating gives CASSITSGRIYEQYF.

This rearrangement joins TRBV7-3 to TRBJ1-5, with D possibly being TRBD1 (6 bases). Germline values: CDR1 SGHTA, CDR2 FQGTGA. The CDR3 totals 16 residues. Between the trimmed V and J ends, which lost 3 bases and 7 bases, there was a span of 19 bases. CDR3 amino acids: CASSFRGACGGQPQHF. The CDR3 coding sequence is TGTGCCAGCAGCTTCAGAGGGGCTTGTGGGGGCCAGCCCCAGCATTTT.

This sequence joins TRBV29-1 and TRBJ2-5, with 12 positions matching TRBD2. J was trimmed by 4 bases and V by 8 bases; bases with no gene match: 8. Germline V lookup: CDR1 SQVTM, CDR2 ANQGSEA. The CDR3 sequence is 14 residues long. CDR3 loop: CSSFPLAGGETQYF. The DNA for the CDR3 is TGCAGCTCTTTCCCACTAGCGGGAGGAGAGACCCAGTACTTC.

This chain links TRBV5-6 with TRBJ2-7, with unresolved D. The CDR3 extends over 11 amino acids. The germline V and J ends were trimmed by 6 bases and 3 bases, with 7 bases remaining between them. Per the germline V gene, CDR1 is SGHDT and CDR2 is YYEEEE. As DNA, the CDR3 is TGTGCCAGCAACTCTCTCTACGAGCAGTACTTC. Amino acid sequence: CASNSLYEQYF.

The chain couples TRBV19 to TRBJ1-2, with a possible D match to TRBD1 (6 bases). Germline CDR1 and CDR2: LNHDA and SQIVND (reference sequence). The CDR3 extends over 13 amino acids. The V gene lost 2 bases and the J gene lost 8 bases, with 12 bases spanning the gap. CDR3 in amino acids: CASSIIEGVGYTF. CDR3 bases: TGTGCCAGTAGTATAATCGAGGGGGTCGGCTACACCTTC.

The CDR3 bases are TGTGCCAGCAGCCCCGTTTTCTCGCGGGATTATAGTGAGCAGTTCTTC. Protein sequence: CASSPVFSRDYSEQFF. The chain is built from TRBV7-2 and TRBJ2-1, with a weak D call TRBD2 (6 bases). V lost 5 bases, J lost 9 bases, and 23 bases lay in between. From germline, CDR1 is SGHTA and CDR2 FQGNSA. This CDR3 has 16 residues.

V is TRBV5-4 and J is TRBJ2-7, with 7 bases identical to TRBD2. Germline trimming cut 4 bases from V and 4 bases from J; bases unmatched to any gene: 11. The CDR3 consists of 15 residues. Germline V gene data show CDR1 as SGHNT and CDR2 as YYREEE (reference sequence). The CDR3 sequence is CASSEPREEEYEQYF. The CDR3 DNA reads as TGTGCCAGCAGCGAACCCCGGGAGGAGGAGTACGAGCAGTACTTC.

The rearrangement uses TRBV19 and TRBJ1-2; D not resolved. CDR1 LNHDA and CDR2 SQIVND come from the germline V gene (reference sequence). The CDR3 loop spans 14 amino acids. V was trimmed by 7 bases and J by 3 bases, leaving 15 bases between them. CDR3 sequence (DNA): TGTGCCAGTAAAGCCAAGGGAGATGACTATGGCTACACCTTC. As protein: CASKAKGDDYGYTF.

This chain connects TRBV19 to TRBJ2-2; 12 bases line up with TRBD1. The germline CDR1 and CDR2 sequences are LNHDA and SQIVND (reference sequence). Trimming cost V 7 bases and J 5 bases; bases outside gene matches: 11. The CDR3 sequence is 17 residues long. CDR3 in DNA: TGTGCCAGTACTAATCCGGGACAGGGGGCGCGAACCGGGGAGCTGTTTTTT. It translates to CASTNPGQGARTGELFF. The full variable domain, in which reference TRBV19 and TRBJ2-2 provide the parts outside the CDR3, is DGGITQSPKYLFRKEGQNVTLSCEQNLNHDAMYWYRQDPGQGLRLIYYSQIVNDFQKGDIAEGYSVSREKKESFPLTVTSAQKNPTAFYLCASTNPGQGARTGELFFGEGSRLTVL.

This chain connects TRBV6-5 to TRBJ2-7, with 10 bases fitting TRBD2. Germline CDR1 reads MNHEY; CDR2 reads SVGAGI. This CDR3 region has 16 residues. The V and J ends lost 3 bases and 8 bases, in that order; junction bases with no gene match: 13. The DNA of the CDR3 is TGTGCCAGCAGTTATTCCCTAGCGGGAGTCCCCCACCAGCAGTACTTC. Its translation: CASSYSLAGVPHQQYF.

V gene TRBV9 combines with J gene TRBJ2-7; 8 bases fit TRBD2. This CDR3 region has 16 residues. From germline, CDR1 is SGDLS and CDR2 YYNGEE. With V trimmed by 3 bases and J by 3 bases, 11 bases remained unmatched. CDR3 nucleotides: TGTGCCAGCAGCGCGGGAGGGGACTTAGAGAGCTACGAGCAGTACTTC. Translated, it gives CASSAGGDLESYEQYF.

This chain uses TRBV29-1 with TRBJ2-1; 11 nucleotides align to TRBD2. The CDR3 has 17 amino acids. V lost 7 bases, J lost 0 bases, and 11 bases stayed unmatched. Germline lookup yields CDR1 SQVTM and CDR2 ANQGSEA. CDR3 loop: CSAGTSGVPSSYNEQFF. The CDR3 DNA reads TGCAGCGCCGGGACTAGCGGAGTCCCCAGCTCCTACAATGAGCAGTTCTTC.

V is TRBV21-1 and J is TRBJ2-1; TRBD1, the D gene given by the table, was not confirmed from the DNA. TRBV21-1 is listed as a pseudogene. The CDR3 has 14 amino acids. CDR3 region: CASSPRTGNNEQFF. The CDR3 nucleotides are TGTGCCAGCAGCCCACGGACAGGGAACAATGAGCAGTTCTTC.

DNA for the CDR3: TGTGCCAGTTCCTACCGGGGGGCCGCCTTTTCTGGAAACACCATATATTTT. Translating it yields CASSYRGAAFSGNTIYF. V usage is TRBV11-2 and J usage is TRBJ1-3, with D possibly TRBD1 on 6 matching bases. In germline, CDR1 is SGHAT, CDR2 FQNNGV. The CDR3 consists of 17 residues. V dropped 9 bases and J dropped 1 base, with 22 bases sitting between them.